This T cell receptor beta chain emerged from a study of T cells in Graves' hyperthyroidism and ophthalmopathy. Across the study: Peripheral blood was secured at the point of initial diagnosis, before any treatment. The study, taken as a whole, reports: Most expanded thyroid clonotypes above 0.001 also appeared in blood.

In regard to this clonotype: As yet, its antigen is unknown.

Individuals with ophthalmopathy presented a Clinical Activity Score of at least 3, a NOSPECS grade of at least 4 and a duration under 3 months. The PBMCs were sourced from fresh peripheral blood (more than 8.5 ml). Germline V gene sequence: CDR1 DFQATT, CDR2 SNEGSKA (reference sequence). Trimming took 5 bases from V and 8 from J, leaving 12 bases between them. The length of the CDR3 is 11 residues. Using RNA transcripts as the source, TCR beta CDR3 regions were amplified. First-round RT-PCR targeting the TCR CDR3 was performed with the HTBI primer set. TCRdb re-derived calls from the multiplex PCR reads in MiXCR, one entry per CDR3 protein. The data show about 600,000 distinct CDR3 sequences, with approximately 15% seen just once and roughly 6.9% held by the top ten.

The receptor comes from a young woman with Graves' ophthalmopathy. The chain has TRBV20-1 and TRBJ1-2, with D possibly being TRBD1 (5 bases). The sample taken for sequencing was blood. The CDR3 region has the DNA TGCAGTGCTTACCGGGACCCGGGCTACACCTTC. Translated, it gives CSAYRDPGYTF.